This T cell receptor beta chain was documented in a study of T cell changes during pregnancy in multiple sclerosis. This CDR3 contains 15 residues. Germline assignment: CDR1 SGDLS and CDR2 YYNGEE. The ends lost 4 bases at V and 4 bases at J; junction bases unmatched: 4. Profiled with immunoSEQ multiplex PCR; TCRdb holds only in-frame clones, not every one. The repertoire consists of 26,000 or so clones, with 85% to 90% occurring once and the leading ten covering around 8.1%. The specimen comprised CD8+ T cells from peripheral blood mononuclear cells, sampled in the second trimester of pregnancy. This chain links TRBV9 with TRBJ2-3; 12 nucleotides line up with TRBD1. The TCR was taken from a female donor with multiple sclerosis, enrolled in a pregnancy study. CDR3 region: CASSSGTGGSDTQYF. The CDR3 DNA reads TGTGCCAGCAGCTCCGGGACAGGGGGCTCAGATACGCAGTATTTT.